This T cell receptor (beta chain) comes out of a study of long-term antiretroviral therapy in people with HIV. Findings and limits, study-wide: Pre-ART clonal expansions dominated every time point's repertoire.

The assay, immunoSEQ v3.0, was run at survey level. Sequencing aimed to cover about 35,000-50,000 T-cell genomes per sample. The repertoire was sequenced with immunoSEQ multiplex PCR; TCRdb's copy has only in-frame clones and lacks some. Altogether 15,000 or so clones are present, 88% being singletons, with the ten largest covering approximately 15%. The ends lost 6 bases at V and 5 bases at J; junction bases unmatched: 7. CDR1 and CDR2 (germline): MNHEY, SMNVEV (reference sequence). The CDR3 runs to 14 residues. With respect to this clone: The antigen is not known.

Specimens carried roughly 0.9-11 million cryopreserved PBMC before DNA extraction. The material was unsorted PBMCs, obtained 2.3 years before starting antiretroviral therapy. This receptor was obtained from a woman under 40 with HIV. The V gene is TRBV27, the J gene TRBJ1-1; 9 nucleotides align to TRBD1. DNA for the CDR3: TGTGCCAGCAGCAGGACAGGGGCGAGAACTGAAGCTTTCTTT. Encoded protein: CASSRTGARTEAFF.